The 3 T cell receptor beta chains listed next were all sequenced from one sample in a study of neurological immune-mediated disorders. From the 5' RACE reads, TCRdb called clonotypes with MiXCR, one entry per CDR3 protein. This sample has some 38,000 distinct CDR3 sequences, with approximately 5.1% found just once. The specimen was CD4+ T cells from blood. The origin of the receptors is a man between 18 and 35 years old in good health.

This chain uses TRBV6-1 with TRBJ2-5; no clear D gene. With 4 bases removed from V and 5 bases from J, the gap between germline ends came to 8 bases. There are 12 residues in the CDR3. The germline gives CDR1 MNHNS, CDR2 SASEGT. DNA of the CDR3: TGTGCCAGCAGTGTATTTGATGAGACCCAGTACTTC. Residues: CASSVFDETQYF.

The sample holds many counts of this clonotype. This rearrangement joins TRBV7-2 to TRBJ2-3; weak D call: TRBD1 (6 bases). V was cut by 5 bases and J by 3 bases, with 15 bases left in between. Per the germline V gene, CDR1 is SGHTA and CDR2 is FQGNSA. The CDR3 is made up of 15 amino acids. CDR3 residues: CASSRNRARTDTQYF. In DNA form, the CDR3 reads TGTGCCAGCAGCCGTAACAGGGCAAGGACAGATACGCAGTATTTT.

In this sample, this clonotype turned up many times. The V and J genes are TRBV7-9 and TRBJ2-7; 7 bases are shared with TRBD1. Per the germline V gene, CDR1 is SEHNR and CDR2 is FQNEAQ (reference sequence). The length of the CDR3 is 14 residues. V was clipped by 3 bases and J by 1 base; unmatched bases: 3. CDR3 sequence reads: CASSFRQGSYEQYF. The CDR3, as DNA: TGTGCCAGCAGCTTCCGACAGGGATCCTACGAGCAGTACTTC.